This TCR beta chain is drawn from a study of lymphopenia after photon versus proton radiotherapy. The study, taken as a whole, reports: In patients who died, overall survival fell as post-nadir TCR diversity dropped more.

This clone turned up a few times. What it binds is unknown. This CDR3 is built from 14 residues. Sequencing used immunoSEQ multiplex PCR; TCRdb keeps in-frame clones, though not all of them. The repertoire consists of about 61,000 clones, with about 86% occurring once and the leading ten covering about 2.3%. J is TRBJ1-6 and V is TRBV21-1; TRBD1 is the table's D call, not checked against the DNA. TRBV21-1 is recorded as a pseudogene. The TCR was taken from a man aged 40-50 years with gastric cancer. The specimen was peripheral blood, collected from a patient treated with photon-based radiotherapy. This CDR3 is CASTSDRANSPLHF. The CDR3 DNA follows: TGTGCCAGCACCTCGGACAGGGCCAATTCACCCCTCCACTTT.